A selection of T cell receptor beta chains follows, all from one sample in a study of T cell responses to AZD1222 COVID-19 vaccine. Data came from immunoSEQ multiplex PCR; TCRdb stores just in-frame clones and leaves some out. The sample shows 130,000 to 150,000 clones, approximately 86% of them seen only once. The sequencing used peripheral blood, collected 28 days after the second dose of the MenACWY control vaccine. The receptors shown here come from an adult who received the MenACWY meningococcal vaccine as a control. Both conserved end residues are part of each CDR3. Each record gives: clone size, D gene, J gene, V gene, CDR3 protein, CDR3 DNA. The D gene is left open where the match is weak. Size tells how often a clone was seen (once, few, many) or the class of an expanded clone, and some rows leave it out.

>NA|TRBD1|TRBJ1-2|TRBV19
CASSRDSNYGYTF
TGTGCCAGTAGCCGGGACAGTAACTATGGCTACACCTTC
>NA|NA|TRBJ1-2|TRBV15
CATSRGGGAAGYTF
TGTGCCACCAGCAGAGGAGGAGGGGCGGCCGGCTACACCTTC
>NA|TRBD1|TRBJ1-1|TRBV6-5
CASSYRGQAEAFF
TGTGCCAGCAGTTACAGGGGGCAGGCTGAAGCTTTCTTT
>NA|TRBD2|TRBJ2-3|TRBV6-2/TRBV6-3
CASSYVAGGSDTQYF
TGTGCCAGCAGTTACGTAGCGGGGGGGTCAGATACGCAGTATTTT
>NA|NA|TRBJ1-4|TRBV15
CATSSRVSANEKLFF
TGTGCCACCAGCTCCCGGGTATCGGCTAATGAAAAACTGTTTTTT
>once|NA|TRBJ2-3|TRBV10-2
CASKVEDTQYF
TGCGCCAGCAAGGTGGAAGATACGCAGTATTTT
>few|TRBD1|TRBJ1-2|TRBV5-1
CASSKGQGIPNYGYTF
TGCGCCAGCAGCAAGGGACAGGGGATACCTAACTATGGCTACACCTTC
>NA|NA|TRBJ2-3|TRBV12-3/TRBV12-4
CASSFLDTQYF
TGTGCCAGCAGTTTCTTGGATACGCAGTATTTT
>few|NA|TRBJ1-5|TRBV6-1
CASSEGRRGHQPQHF
TGTGCCAGCAGTGAAGGGCGGAGGGGACATCAGCCCCAGCATTTT
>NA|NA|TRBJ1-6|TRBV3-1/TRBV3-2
CASSQDRNSYNSPLHF
TGTGCCAGCAGCCAAGATCGAAACAGCTATAATTCACCCCTCCACTTT
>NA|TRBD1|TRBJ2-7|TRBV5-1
CASSLATGGAYEQYF
TGCGCCAGCAGCTTGGCAACAGGGGGCGCCTACGAGCAGTACTTC
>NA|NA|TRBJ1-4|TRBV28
CASSSQPATNEKLFF
TGTGCCAGCAGTTCGCAGCCTGCAACTAATGAAAAACTGTTTTTT
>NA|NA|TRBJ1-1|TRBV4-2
CASSRVGGNTEAFF
TGTGCCAGCAGCCGCGTTGGGGGGAACACTGAAGCTTTCTTT
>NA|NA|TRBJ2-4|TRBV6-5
CASRSTGNIQYF
TGTGCCAGCAGATCCACAGGGAATATTCAGTACTTC
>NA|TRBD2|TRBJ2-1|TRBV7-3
CASSLYGTSGGNEQFF
TGTGCCAGCAGCTTATACGGCACTAGCGGGGGCAATGAGCAGTTCTTC
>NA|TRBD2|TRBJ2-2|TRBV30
CAWSVLGTSDTGELFF
TGTGCCTGGAGTGTACTGGGGACTAGCGACACCGGGGAGCTGTTTTTT
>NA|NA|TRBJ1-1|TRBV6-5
CASGRGMNTEAFF
TGTGCTTCTGGGCGGGGAATGAACACTGAAGCTTTCTTT
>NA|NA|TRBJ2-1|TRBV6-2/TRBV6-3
CASSYSSYNEQFF
TGTGCCAGCAGTTACAGTTCCTACAATGAGCAGTTCTTC
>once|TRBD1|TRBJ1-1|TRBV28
CASTETGFRTEAFF
TGTGCCAGCACCGAGACAGGGTTCCGAACTGAAGCTTTCTTT
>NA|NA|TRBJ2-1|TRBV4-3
CASSQGDYNEQFF
TGCGCCAGCAGCCAGGGCGATTACAATGAGCAGTTCTTC
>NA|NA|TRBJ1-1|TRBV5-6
CASSLRGPEAFF
TGTGCCAGCAGCTTGCGGGGCCCTGAAGCTTTCTTT
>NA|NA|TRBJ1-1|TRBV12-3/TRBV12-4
CASSSGAVTEAFF
TGTGCCAGCAGTTCCGGGGCTGTCACTGAAGCTTTCTTT
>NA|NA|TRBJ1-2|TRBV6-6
CASSANGNYGYTF
TGTGCCAGCAGTGCGAACGGTAACTATGGCTACACCTTC
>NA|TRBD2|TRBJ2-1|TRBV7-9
CASSWTSGRALRNEQFF
TGTGCCAGCAGCTGGACTAGCGGGAGGGCCCTAAGGAATGAGCAGTTCTTC
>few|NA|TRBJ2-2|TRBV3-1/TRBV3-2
CASSQRGEAGELFF
TGTGCCAGCAGCCAACGGGGAGAGGCCGGGGAGCTGTTTTTT
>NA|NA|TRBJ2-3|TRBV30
CAWSPEGTDTQYF
TGTGCCTGGAGTCCAGAGGGCACAGATACGCAGTATTTT
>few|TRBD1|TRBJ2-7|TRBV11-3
CASSGDRGSEQYF
TGTGCCAGCAGCGGGGACAGGGGTAGCGAGCAGTACTTC
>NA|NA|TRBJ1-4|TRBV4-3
CASGRTTDEKLFF
TGCGCCAGCGGGCGGACAACCGATGAAAAACTGTTTTTT
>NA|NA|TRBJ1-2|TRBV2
CASSPEGSSYGYTF
TGTGCCAGCAGTCCAGAGGGCAGTTCCTATGGCTACACCTTC
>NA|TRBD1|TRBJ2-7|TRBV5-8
CASFLTGSYEQYF
TGTGCCAGCTTTTTGACAGGGTCCTACGAGCAGTACTTC
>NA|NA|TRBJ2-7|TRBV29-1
CSVQSPGSYEQYF
TGCAGCGTCCAGAGCCCCGGTTCGTACGAGCAGTACTTC
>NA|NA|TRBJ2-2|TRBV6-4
CASRRTASWDTGELFF
TGTGCCAGCAGGAGGACGGCTTCGTGGGACACCGGGGAGCTGTTTTTT
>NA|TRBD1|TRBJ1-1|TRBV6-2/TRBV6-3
CASSSLNRGLNTEAFF
TGTGCCAGCAGTTCCCTAAACAGGGGCCTGAACACTGAAGCTTTCTTT
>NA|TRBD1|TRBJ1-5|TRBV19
CASSRDSFSPQHF
TGTGCCAGTAGCCGGGACAGCTTTTCGCCCCAGCATTTT
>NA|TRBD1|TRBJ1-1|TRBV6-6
CASREPQGKDTEAFF
TGTGCCAGCAGGGAGCCACAGGGGAAAGATACTGAAGCTTTCTTT
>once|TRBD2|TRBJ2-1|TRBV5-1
CASSLELPSGINEQFF
TGCGCCAGCAGCTTGGAGTTGCCTAGCGGGATAAATGAGCAGTTCTTC
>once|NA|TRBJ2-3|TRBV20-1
CSAIRGDTQYF
TGCAGTGCTATAAGGGGTGATACGCAGTATTTT
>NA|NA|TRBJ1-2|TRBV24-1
CATSDSSGGYGYTF
TGTGCCACCAGTGATTCTTCAGGAGGCTATGGCTACACCTTC
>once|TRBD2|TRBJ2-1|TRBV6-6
CASSQGLARLKEQFF
TGTGCCAGCAGCCAAGGACTAGCGAGGTTGAAGGAGCAGTTCTTC
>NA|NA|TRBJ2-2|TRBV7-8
CASSHDSLGELFF
TGTGCCAGCAGCCATGACTCTCTCGGGGAGCTGTTTTTT
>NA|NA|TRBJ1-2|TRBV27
CASARGSGGYTF
TGTGCCAGCGCCAGGGGCTCGGGTGGCTACACCTTC
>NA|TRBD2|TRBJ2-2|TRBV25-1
CASRQFGTSQGGELFF
TGTGCCAGCAGACAGTTTGGGACTAGCCAGGGCGGGGAGCTGTTTTTT
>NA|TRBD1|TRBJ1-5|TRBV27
CASKRGTGPINQPQHF
TGTGCCAGCAAGAGAGGGACAGGGCCAATCAATCAGCCCCAGCATTTT
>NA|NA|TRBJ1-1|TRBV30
CAWTGRTEAFF
TGTGCCTGGACAGGGCGGACTGAAGCTTTCTTT
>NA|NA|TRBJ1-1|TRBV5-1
CASSPSGGSTEAFF
TGCGCCAGCAGCCCTTCTGGGGGATCCACTGAAGCTTTCTTT
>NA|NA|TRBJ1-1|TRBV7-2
CASSLAPRSTEAFF
TGTGCCAGCAGCTTGGCTCCCCGGAGCACTGAAGCTTTCTTT
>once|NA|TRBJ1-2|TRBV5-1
CASSLVAGNTGYTF
TGCGCCAGCAGCTTGGTGGCAGGGAATACTGGCTACACCTTC
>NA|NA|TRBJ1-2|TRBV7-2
CASSLEAGRDGYGYTF
TGTGCCAGCAGCTTAGAGGCGGGGCGCGATGGCTATGGCTACACCTTC
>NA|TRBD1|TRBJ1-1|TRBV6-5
CASSYNRGGAEAFF
TGTGCCAGCAGTTACAACAGGGGTGGGGCTGAAGCTTTCTTT